The 25 T cell receptor beta chains presented below share a single source sample, sequenced in a study of radiation and T cells in renal cell carcinoma. Measured with immunoSEQ multiplex PCR; TCRdb has only the in-frame clones, and not every one. The data show around 130,000 clones, around four fifths seen once. The sample's time point: blood 2 weeks post-SBRT. This sample's treatment: 15 Gy SBRT to primary tumor, nephrectomy 4 weeks later. The source material was blood, sampled from a patient whose treatment included radiotherapy and nephrectomy. Receptors were obtained from a woman aged 60 to 75 with renal cell carcinoma.

Regarding this clone: The sample contains more than one DNA sequence encoding this CDR3. The V and J genes are TRBV6-5 and TRBJ1-4; D unresolved. V lost 2 bases and J lost 4, with 8 bases in between. CDR3 length equals 14 residues. Looked up from germline, CDR1 is MNHEY and CDR2 is SVGAGI. Here the CDR3 DNA reads TGTGCCAGCAGTTACGGCCGGGGTAATGAAAAACTGTTTTTT. Translating it yields CASSYGRGNEKLFF.

The CDR3 protein is CASSLAGDVETQYF. For the CDR3, the DNA is TGTGCCAGCAGCTTAGCTGGGGACGTAGAGACCCAGTACTTC. The chain employs TRBV7-2 and TRBJ2-5, with D perhaps matching TRBD1 or TRBD2 (5 bases each). CDR3 length equals 14 residues. Germline CDR1 reads SGHTA; CDR2 reads FQGNSA. Deletions cut 0 bases from V and 4 bases from J, with 9 bases between.

This clone has only one observation. The genes are TRBV7-8 and TRBJ2-7; D assignment may be TRBD1 or TRBD2 (6 bases each). Trimming left V 3 bases short and J 5 bases short, with 17 bases between. The CDR3 totals 15 residues. The germline gives CDR1 SGHVS, CDR2 FQNEAQ. CDR3 sequence: CASSFGPGEAHEQYF. CDR3 nucleotide sequence: TGTGCCAGCAGCTTCGGCCCAGGGGAGGCGCACGAGCAGTACTTC.

V gene TRBV7-9 combines with J gene TRBJ1-6, with 7 bases fitting TRBD1. The J segment lost 9 bases and the V segment lost 3 bases, leaving 5 bases of the junction unmatched. CDR1 and CDR2 (germline): SEHNR, FQNEAQ (reference sequence). This CDR3 comprises 14 residues. Written as DNA, the CDR3 is TGTGCCAGCAGCTTTGACAGGGAAATTTCACCCCTCCACTTT. It yields the protein CASSFDREISPLHF.

This clone was seen just once. This chain links TRBV19 with TRBJ2-5; D gene uncertain. The germline V gene encodes CDR1 LNHDA and CDR2 SQIVND (reference sequence). V was shortened by 7 bases and J by 2 bases, with 11 bases between the two germline ends. The CDR3 is made up of 13 amino acids. The CDR3: CASNPSSQETQYF. The CDR3 DNA sequence: TGTGCCAGTAACCCGTCCTCGCAAGAGACCCAGTACTTC.

The rearrangement uses TRBV6-1 and TRBJ1-6, with 7 bases identical to TRBD1. This CDR3 spans 17 amino acids. Trimming cost V 2 bases and J 10 bases; bases outside gene matches: 14. CDR1 MNHNS and CDR2 SASEGT come from the germline V gene. The CDR3 DNA reads TGTGCCAGCAGTGAAAGGCAGGGGGACACATCTAGCTCACCCCTCCACTTT. This encodes CASSERQGDTSSSPLHF.

The chain's CDR3 is CASNSPRGSSNTGELFF. In nucleotides, the CDR3 is TGTGCCAGCAACTCTCCCCGGGGATCCTCTAACACCGGGGAGCTGTTTTTT. This chain links TRBV9 with TRBJ2-2; D is perhaps TRBD2 (5 bases). CDR1 is SGDLS and CDR2 is YYNGEE in the germline V gene. Trimming removed 6 bases at V and 2 bases at J, with 20 bases between. The length of the CDR3 is 17 residues.

J is TRBJ1-1 and V is TRBV7-9; D may be TRBD1 (5 bases). The CDR3 has 13 residues. Germline loops: CDR1 SEHNR, CDR2 FQNEAQ (reference sequence). V lost 0 bases and J 7 bases, leaving 9 bases between the germline ends. The DNA of the CDR3 is TGTGCCAGCAGCTTAGCGGGGCTCAGTGAAGCTTTCTTT. This translates into CASSLAGLSEAFF.

The V and J genes are TRBV29-1 and TRBJ2-7; possibly TRBD1 for D (5 bases). The CDR3 covers 12 residues. Looked up from germline, CDR1 is SQVTM and CDR2 is ANQGSEA. Trimming took off 7 bases at V and 2 bases at J, with 12 bases between the two ends. CDR3 protein: CSAVGAPYEQYF. DNA of the CDR3: TGCAGCGCTGTTGGGGCCCCCTACGAGCAGTACTTC.

The table lists this clone with many counts. V is TRBV7-9 and J is TRBJ2-1; a weak D match, TRBD2 (6 bases). The CDR3 consists of 15 residues. Trimming cost V 5 bases and J 3 bases, with 14 bases left between them. Germline lookup yields CDR1 SEHNR and CDR2 FQNEAQ (reference sequence). This chain's CDR3 is CASSPRGVGYNEQFF. The CDR3 coding sequence is TGTGCCAGCAGCCCCCGCGGGGTAGGCTACAATGAGCAGTTCTTC.

This sequence joins TRBV19 and TRBJ2-2, with D possibly being TRBD2 (6 bases). The CDR3 runs 15 residues. Per the germline V gene, CDR1 is LNHDA and CDR2 is SQIVND (reference sequence). V was pared by 5 bases and J by 0 bases, with 10 bases between. The DNA for the CDR3 is TGTGCCAGTAGTGGGGGGACTGCGAACACCGGGGAGCTGTTTTTT. As protein: CASSGGTANTGELFF.

The chain employs TRBV25-1 and TRBJ2-5; unclear D gene. CDR1 MGHDK and CDR2 SYGVNS come from the germline V gene. Trimming removed 1 base from V and 6 bases from J, with 15 bases in between. This CDR3 is 15 amino acids long. The CDR3 reads CASSELPGLGKTQYF. The CDR3 nucleotides are TGTGCCAGCAGTGAATTACCTGGTTTGGGAAAGACCCAGTACTTC.

The count of this clone is one. V and J are TRBV2 and TRBJ2-2, with a weak D call TRBD2 (5 bases). Trimming pared 6 bases from V and 5 bases from J, leaving 13 bases between. Germline V CDR1 and CDR2: SNHLY, FYNNEI. The CDR3 has 14 amino acids. This chain's CDR3 is CASRETPGTGELFF. CDR3 coding DNA: TGTGCCAGCAGGGAGACCCCGGGGACCGGGGAGCTGTTTTTT. The whole variable domain, filled in from reference TRBV2 and TRBJ2-2, reads EPEVTQTPSHQVTQMGQEVILRCVPISNHLYFYWYRQILGQKVEFLVSFYNNEISEKSEIFDDQFSVERPDGSNFTLKIRSTKLEDSAMYFCASRETPGTGELFFGEGSRLTVL.

V and J are TRBV19 and TRBJ2-1, with a possible D match to TRBD1 (6 bases). Trimming shortened V by 5 bases and J by 3 bases, and 17 bases separated the two germline ends. Germline CDR1 reads LNHDA; CDR2 reads SQIVND (reference sequence). The CDR3 extends over 16 amino acids. For the CDR3, the DNA is TGTGCCAGTAGTGTTCTACAGGGTAGGGGCTACAATGAGCAGTTCTTC. This translates into CASSVLQGRGYNEQFF.

This chain uses TRBV7-2 with TRBJ2-5; possible D gene TRBD1, 6 bases. In germline, CDR1 is SGHTA, CDR2 FQGNSA. CDR3 size: 15 residues. Trimming removed 3 bases at V and 5 bases at J, with 16 bases between. Here the CDR3 reads CASSLGTTGRETQYF. The CDR3 nucleotides are TGTGCCAGCAGCTTGGGGACAACAGGGCGGGAGACCCAGTACTTC.

The chain employs TRBV11-1 and TRBJ1-6; 8 positions match TRBD1. J was trimmed by 6 bases and V by 3 bases; bases with no gene match: 4. CDR1 is SGHAT, CDR2 FQDESV, per germline (reference sequence). This CDR3 is 15 amino acids long. The CDR3 region is CASSFDRGINSPLHF. Written as DNA, the CDR3 is TGTGCCAGCAGCTTCGACAGGGGAATTAATTCACCCCTCCACTTT. Full variable domain (remainder filled in from reference TRBV11-1 and TRBJ1-6): EAEVAQSPRYKITEKSQAVAFWCDPISGHATLYWYRQILGQGPELLVQFQDESVVDDSQLPKDRFSAERLKGVDSTLKIQPAELGDSAMYLCASSFDRGINSPLHFGNGTRLTVT.

This chain connects TRBV2 to TRBJ1-5; D is ambiguous. Trimming pared 0 bases from V and 3 bases from J, leaving 6 bases between. Germline assignment: CDR1 SNHLY and CDR2 FYNNEI. This CDR3 spans 14 amino acids. The CDR3 loop reads CASSEARLNQPQHF. The CDR3 bases are TGTGCCAGCAGTGAAGCAAGGCTCAATCAGCCCCAGCATTTT.

This clone appeared a few times. The rearrangement links TRBV27 to TRBJ2-3; no reliable D call. The germline V and J ends were trimmed by 6 bases and 2 bases, with 3 bases remaining between them. Germline-derived CDR1 and CDR2 are MNHEY and SMNVEV (reference sequence). The CDR3 contains 11 residues. The CDR3, as DNA: TGTGCCAGCAGATTCACAGATACGCAGTATTTT. It encodes CASRFTDTQYF.

Only a few counts were recorded for this clone. This chain joins TRBV7-2 and TRBJ2-7; D may correspond to TRBD1 or TRBD2 (6 bases each). CDR1 is SGHTA, CDR2 FQGNSA, per germline. Trimming stripped 5 bases from V and 5 bases from J, with 25 bases between. This CDR3 is built from 17 residues. The CDR3 is CASSPPRGDVTGHEQYF. For the CDR3, the DNA is TGTGCCAGCAGCCCACCGAGGGGGGACGTGACGGGGCACGAGCAGTACTTC.

The chain is built from TRBV7-9 and TRBJ2-2; perhaps TRBD2 as D (6 bases). Germline lookup yields CDR1 SEHNR and CDR2 FQNEAQ (reference sequence). V gave up 4 bases and J gave up 7 bases, with 13 bases separating them. This CDR3 is built from 14 residues. The CDR3 nucleotides read TGTGCCAGCAGCTGGGGAGGTATAGGCGGGGAGCTGTTTTTT. Encoded protein: CASSWGGIGGELFF. The full variable domain, its missing parts supplied by reference TRBV7-9 and TRBJ2-2, is DTGVSQNPRHKITKRGQNVTFRCDPISEHNRLYWYRQTLGQGPEFLTYFQNEAQLEKSRLLSDRFSAERPKGSFSTLEIQRTEQGDSAMYLCASSWGGIGGELFFGEGSRLTVL.

The chain carries TRBV29-1 and TRBJ2-7; 8 positions match TRBD1. The CDR3 contains 12 residues. Trimming removed 7 bases from V and 5 bases from J; junction bases left unmatched: 7. In germline, CDR1 is SQVTM, CDR2 ANQGSEA. The CDR3 bases are TGCAGCGCCGGACAGGGTAACCACGAGCAGTACTTC. This gives the protein CSAGQGNHEQYF.

The chain combines TRBV6-6 with TRBJ1-5; D remains ambiguous. The CDR3 loop spans 12 amino acids. The germline V gene has CDR1 MNHNY and CDR2 SVGAGI (reference sequence). V lost 6 bases and J 7 bases, leaving 10 bases between the germline ends. Here the CDR3 DNA reads TGTGCCAGCAGACTCTCTCTCCAGCCCCAGCATTTT. This translates into CASRLSLQPQHF.

V usage is TRBV5-1 and J usage is TRBJ1-6, with D unresolved. Germline-derived CDR1 and CDR2 are SGHRS and YFSETQ. V was clipped by 3 bases and J by 8 bases, with 15 bases between them. The length of the CDR3 is 15 residues. CDR3 sequence reads: CASSSSPGLDSPLHF. CDR3 bases: TGCGCCAGCAGCTCCTCTCCGGGGTTGGATTCACCCCTCCACTTT.

The sample holds one count of this clone. CDR3 sequence (DNA): TGTGCCAGCTCACCCCCCCGGGGGGGGGTCGGAGGAAACACCATATATTTT. Its protein product is CASSPPRGGVGGNTIYF. The chain employs TRBV18 and TRBJ1-3; D is perhaps TRBD1 (5 bases). This CDR3 has 17 amino acids. V was pared by 3 bases and J by 4 bases, with 19 bases between. Germline V gene lookup returns CDR1 KGHSH and CDR2 LQKENI.

The genes are TRBV7-2 and TRBJ1-4; D possibly corresponds to TRBD1 (6 bases). The V end lost 2 bases, the J end lost 5 bases, and 15 bases lay between the germline ends. The CDR3 has 16 residues. Germline values: CDR1 SGHTA, CDR2 FQGNSA. The chain's CDR3 is CASSLSSLQGNEKLFF. The CDR3 DNA reads as TGTGCCAGCAGCTTATCTTCTTTACAGGGAAATGAAAAACTGTTTTTT.